This entry lists 19 T cell receptor beta chains sequenced from one sample in a study of blood T cell repertoires in COVID-19. The repertoire was sequenced with immunoSEQ multiplex PCR; TCRdb's copy has only in-frame clones and lacks some. The sample records approximately 100,000 clones, around 75% being singletons. What was sequenced was peripheral blood. All receptors derive from a human donor with acute or convalescent COVID-19. The donor label of this sample is uncertain.

The chain carries TRBV5-4 and TRBJ2-1, with 7 positions matching TRBD1. The CDR3 spans 14 residues. Germline V gene sequence: CDR1 SGHNT, CDR2 YYREEE (reference sequence). V lost 2 bases to trimming and J lost 5 bases; unmatched junction nucleotides: 4. This CDR3 reads CASSFPGTDNEQFF. Written as DNA, the CDR3 is TGTGCCAGCAGCTTCCCTGGGACAGACAATGAGCAGTTCTTC.

This chain connects TRBV10-2 to TRBJ1-4, with D maybe TRBD1 (5 bases). The V and J ends lost 6 bases and 4 bases respectively, with 15 bases between them. The CDR3 is 15 residues long. Germline CDR1 and CDR2: WSHSY and SAAADI. For the CDR3, the DNA is TGCGCCAGCAGGACCTCAGGGTTCGGTAATGAAAAACTGTTTTTT. Translated: CASRTSGFGNEKLFF.

This clone was counted a few times. The rearrangement joins TRBV2 to TRBJ1-6, with D perhaps matching TRBD1 (5 bases). The V and J ends lost 7 bases and 9 bases respectively, with 16 bases between them. From germline, CDR1 is SNHLY and CDR2 FYNNEI. The length of the CDR3 is 14 residues. CDR3 sequence: CASTGRVLGSPLHF. The CDR3 region has the DNA TGTGCCAGCACCGGCAGGGTGTTGGGTTCACCCCTCCACTTT.

The chain employs TRBV2 and TRBJ1-4; no clear D gene. The CDR3 totals 14 residues. V was shortened by 7 bases and J by 3 bases, with 12 bases between the two germline ends. Per the germline V gene, CDR1 is SNHLY and CDR2 is FYNNEI. In DNA, the CDR3 is TGTGCCAGCAAGATTGAACAATCTAATGAAAAACTGTTTTTT. Amino acid sequence: CASKIEQSNEKLFF.

The genes are TRBV2 and TRBJ2-5; 8 nucleotides line up with TRBD1. CDR3 length: 15 amino acids. The V gene's germline CDR1 is SNHLY and CDR2 FYNNEI. With 7 bases clipped from V and 2 bases from J, the junction kept 9 bases outside the gene matches. DNA for the CDR3: TGTGCCAGCACGGCCCAGGGGGCAAAACAAGAGACCCAGTACTTC. Protein product: CASTAQGAKQETQYF. The complete variable domain, with remaining parts taken from reference TRBV2 and TRBJ2-5, reads EPEVTQTPSHQVTQMGQEVILRCVPISNHLYFYWYRQILGQKVEFLVSFYNNEISEKSEIFDDQFSVERPDGSNFTLKIRSTKLEDSAMYFCASTAQGAKQETQYFGPGTRLLVL.

This clone was observed a handful of times. The rearrangement links TRBV6-1 to TRBJ1-2; 7 bases fit TRBD1. CDR1 and CDR2 from the germline V gene are MNHNS and SASEGT. The CDR3 has 16 amino acids. V gave up 6 bases and J gave up 3 bases; unmatched junction bases: 13. CDR3 residues: CASREWGQTHDYGYTF. In nucleotides, the CDR3 is TGTGCCAGCAGGGAATGGGGACAGACTCACGACTATGGCTACACCTTC.

In this sample, this clone turned up a few times. The chain recombines TRBV15 with TRBJ1-6; D is possibly TRBD1 (5 bases). The CDR3 spans 13 residues. Trimming took off 4 bases at V and 14 bases at J, with 15 bases between the two ends. Looked up from germline, CDR1 is LNHNV and CDR2 is YYDKDF (reference sequence). In DNA form, the CDR3 reads TGTGCCACCAGCACAGCCTTCAAGGGGACCCTCCACTTT. Amino acid sequence: CATSTAFKGTLHF.

The CDR3 loop is CATTKQGYNQPQHF. The DNA for the CDR3 is TGTGCCACCACTAAACAGGGGTACAATCAGCCCCAGCATTTT. The rearrangement links TRBV19 to TRBJ1-5; 7 bases map to TRBD1. CDR3 size: 14 residues. CDR1 and CDR2 (germline): LNHDA, SQIVND (reference sequence). V shed 10 bases and J 3 bases; nucleotides not matched to a gene: 9. The complete variable domain, with remaining parts taken from reference TRBV19 and TRBJ1-5, reads DGGITQSPKYLFRKEGQNVTLSCEQNLNHDAMYWYRQDPGQGLRLIYYSQIVNDFQKGDIAEGYSVSREKKESFPLTVTSAQKNPTAFYLCATTKQGYNQPQHFGDGTRLSIL.

This clone has only a few counts. The chain joins TRBV7-3 to TRBJ2-5; 7 bases are a match to TRBD2. Unmatched junction bases numbered 8, after V lost 5 bases and J lost 2 bases. The CDR3 is made up of 15 amino acids. The germline V gene encodes CDR1 SGHTA and CDR2 FQGTGA. The CDR3 reads CASSLQPAGQETQYF. The CDR3 DNA sequence: TGTGCCAGCAGCCTCCAGCCAGCGGGACAAGAGACCCAGTACTTC.

The chain is built from TRBV11-2 and TRBJ2-1, with 11 bases lining up with TRBD1. This CDR3 spans 14 amino acids. CDR1 is SGHAT and CDR2 is FQNNGV in the germline V gene. Trimming cost V 3 bases and J 5 bases; bases outside gene matches: 0. The chain's CDR3 is CASSLGQGDNEQFF. Here the CDR3 DNA reads TGTGCCAGCAGCTTGGGACAGGGGGACAATGAGCAGTTCTTC.

The chain carries TRBV7-2 and TRBJ1-5; D is ambiguous. Trimming took off 5 bases at V and 9 bases at J, with 14 bases between the two ends. Germline-derived CDR1 and CDR2 are SGHTA and FQGNSA. The CDR3 sequence is 13 residues long. CDR3 DNA sequence: TGTGCCAGCAGCATACGAAGGGAGACGCCCCAGCATTTT. Residues: CASSIRRETPQHF.

The chain has TRBV5-4 and TRBJ1-2; 7 bases agree with TRBD1. V was pared by 4 bases and J by 6 bases, with 12 bases of the junction left unmatched. CDR3 length: 15 residues. CDR1 and CDR2 from the germline V gene are SGHNT and YYREEE (reference sequence). The CDR3: CASSPDRVIGHGYTF. The CDR3 coding sequence is TGTGCCAGCAGCCCCGACAGGGTAATTGGTCATGGCTACACCTTC.

The CDR3 protein is CASRGQDSYNSPLHF. The CDR3 DNA sequence: TGTGCCAGCAGGGGACAGGACTCCTATAATTCACCCCTCCACTTT. This sequence joins TRBV6-5 and TRBJ1-6, with TRBD1 identical over 8 bases. Germline CDR1 MNHEY, CDR2 SVGAGI. CDR3 length: 15 amino acids. Trimming removed 6 bases from V and 0 bases from J; junction bases left unmatched: 1.

The J gene is TRBJ1-5, the V gene TRBV29-1; D remains unclear. The germline gives CDR1 SQVTM, CDR2 ANQGSEA. V was pared by 4 bases and J by 3 bases, with 10 bases between. CDR3 length equals 13 residues. CDR3 nucleotide sequence: TGCAGCGTTGGGAGGGAGCCCAATCAGCCCCAGCATTTT. It specifies CSVGREPNQPQHF.

The chain has TRBV6-6 and TRBJ2-6; tentative D call: TRBD2 (5 bases). V shed 7 bases and J shed 4 bases, with 11 bases lying between them. CDR1 is MNHNY and CDR2 is SVGAGI in the germline V gene (reference sequence). This CDR3 is 14 amino acids long. The CDR3: CASTLKRGANVLTF. The CDR3 DNA sequence: TGTGCCAGCACCCTCAAGCGGGGGGCCAACGTCCTGACTTTC.

V and J are TRBV5-6 and TRBJ1-2; 7 bases map to TRBD1. This CDR3 has 15 residues. Unmatched junction bases numbered 7, after V lost 3 bases and J lost 2 bases. The germline V gene has CDR1 SGHDT and CDR2 YYEEEE. The CDR3 DNA is TGTGCCAGCAGCTCCCAGGGGGGATCAAACTATGGCTACACCTTC. Amino acids: CASSSQGGSNYGYTF.

This clone was seen a single time. The V call is TRBV5-1, the J call TRBJ1-1; D not certain. The CDR3 sequence is 14 residues long. The ends were cut back, 2 bases at V and 5 bases at J, with 13 bases in the middle. CDR1 and CDR2 from the germline V gene are SGHRS and YFSETQ. CDR3 sequence: CASSFGGSGTEAFF. CDR3 coding DNA: TGCGCCAGCAGCTTCGGAGGCTCGGGGACTGAAGCTTTCTTT.

The genes are TRBV7-8 and TRBJ2-7; 10 nucleotides match TRBD1. Germline V gene data show CDR1 as SGHVS and CDR2 as FQNEAQ. Trimming removed 5 bases from V and 2 bases from J; junction bases left unmatched: 6. The CDR3 spans 15 residues. For the CDR3, the DNA is TGTGCCAGCAGCACTCGACAGGGGGCGGCCTACGAGCAGTACGTC. Encoded protein: CASSTRQGAAYEQYV.

The chain has TRBV20-1 and TRBJ1-1; a weak D match, TRBD1 (5 bases). This CDR3 region has 11 residues. Deletions cut 2 bases from V and 12 bases from J, with 13 bases between. The germline gives CDR1 DFQATT, CDR2 SNEGSKA (reference sequence). CDR3 in amino acids: CSARTGLDTFF. CDR3 DNA sequence: TGCAGTGCTAGAACGGGACTGGATACTTTCTTT.